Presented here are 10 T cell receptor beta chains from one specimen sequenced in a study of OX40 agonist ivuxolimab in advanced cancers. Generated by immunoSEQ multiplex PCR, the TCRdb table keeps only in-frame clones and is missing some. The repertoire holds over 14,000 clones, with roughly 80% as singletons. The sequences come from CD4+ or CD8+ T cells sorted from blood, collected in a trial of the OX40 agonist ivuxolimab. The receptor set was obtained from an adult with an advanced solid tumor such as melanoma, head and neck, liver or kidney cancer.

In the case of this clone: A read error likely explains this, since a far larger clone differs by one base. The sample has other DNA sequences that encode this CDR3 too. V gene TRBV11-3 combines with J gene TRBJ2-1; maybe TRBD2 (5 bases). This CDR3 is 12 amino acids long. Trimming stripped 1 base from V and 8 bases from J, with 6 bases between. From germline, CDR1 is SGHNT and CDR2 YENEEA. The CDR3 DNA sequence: TGTGCCAGCAGCTTAGGCGGGCATGAGCAGTTCTTC. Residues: CASSLGGHEQFF.

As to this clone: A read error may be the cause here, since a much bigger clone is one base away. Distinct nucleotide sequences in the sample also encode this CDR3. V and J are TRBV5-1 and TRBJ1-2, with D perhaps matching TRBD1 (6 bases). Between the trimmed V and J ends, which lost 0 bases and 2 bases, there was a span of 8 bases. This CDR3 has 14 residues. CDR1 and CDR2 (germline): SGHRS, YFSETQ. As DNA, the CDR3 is TGCGCCAGCAGCTTGGAGGACAGCAACTATGGCTACACCTTC. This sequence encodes CASSLEDSNYGYTF.

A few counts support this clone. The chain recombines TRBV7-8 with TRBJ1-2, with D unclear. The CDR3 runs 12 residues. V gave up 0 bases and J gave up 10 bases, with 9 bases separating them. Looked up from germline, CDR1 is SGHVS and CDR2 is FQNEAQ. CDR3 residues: CASSLAGIDYTF. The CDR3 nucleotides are TGTGCCAGCAGCTTAGCAGGGATTGACTACACCTTC. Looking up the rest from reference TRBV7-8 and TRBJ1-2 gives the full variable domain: GAGVSQSPRYKVAKRGQDVALRCDPISGHVSLFWYQQALGQGPEFLTYFQNEAQLDKSGLPSDRFFAERPEGSVSTLKIQRTQQEDSAVYLCASSLAGIDYTFGSGTRLTVV.

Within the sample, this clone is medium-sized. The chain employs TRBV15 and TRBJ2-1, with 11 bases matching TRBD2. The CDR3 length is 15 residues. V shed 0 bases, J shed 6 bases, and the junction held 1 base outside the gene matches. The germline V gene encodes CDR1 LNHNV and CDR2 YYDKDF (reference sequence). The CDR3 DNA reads TGTGCCACCAGCAGAGATCTAGCGGGAGGCAATGAGCAGTTCTTC. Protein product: CATSRDLAGGNEQFF.

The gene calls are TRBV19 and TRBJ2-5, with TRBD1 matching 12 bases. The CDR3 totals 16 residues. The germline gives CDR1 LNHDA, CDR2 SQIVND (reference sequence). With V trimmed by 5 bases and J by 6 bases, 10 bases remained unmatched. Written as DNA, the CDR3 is TGTGCCAGTAGTGCATCCGGGACAGGGGGCGAAAAGACCCAGTACTTC. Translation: CASSASGTGGEKTQYF.

The CDR3 sequence: CASSHYSPLAGDDNEQFF. As DNA, the CDR3 is TGTGCCAGCAGCCATTACTCCCCACTAGCGGGAGACGACAATGAGCAGTTCTTC. The chain joins TRBV4-2 to TRBJ2-1; 11 positions agree with TRBD2. Germline V gene lookup returns CDR1 LGHNA and CDR2 YNFKEQ. The trim removed 3 bases at V and 5 bases at J, leaving 12 bases unmatched. The CDR3 is made up of 18 amino acids.

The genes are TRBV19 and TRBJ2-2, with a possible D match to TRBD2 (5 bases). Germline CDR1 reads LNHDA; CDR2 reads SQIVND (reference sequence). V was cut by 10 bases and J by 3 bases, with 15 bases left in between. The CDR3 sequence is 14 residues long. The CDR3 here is CATLPTEDTGELFF. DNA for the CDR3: TGTGCCACCCTCCCCACGGAGGACACCGGGGAGCTGTTTTTT.

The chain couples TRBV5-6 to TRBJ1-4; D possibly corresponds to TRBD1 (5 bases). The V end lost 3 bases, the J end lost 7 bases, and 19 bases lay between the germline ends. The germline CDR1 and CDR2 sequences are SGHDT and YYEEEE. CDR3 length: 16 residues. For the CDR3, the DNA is TGTGCCAGCAGCTCTCTACACGGGGGGATGGGTGAAAAACTGTTTTTT. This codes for CASSSLHGGMGEKLFF.

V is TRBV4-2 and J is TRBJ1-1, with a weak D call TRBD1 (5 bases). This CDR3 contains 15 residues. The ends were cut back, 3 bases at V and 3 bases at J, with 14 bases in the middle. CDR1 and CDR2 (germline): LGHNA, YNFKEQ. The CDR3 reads CASSQAHLGDTEAFF. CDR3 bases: TGTGCCAGCAGCCAGGCTCACCTGGGGGACACTGAAGCTTTCTTT.

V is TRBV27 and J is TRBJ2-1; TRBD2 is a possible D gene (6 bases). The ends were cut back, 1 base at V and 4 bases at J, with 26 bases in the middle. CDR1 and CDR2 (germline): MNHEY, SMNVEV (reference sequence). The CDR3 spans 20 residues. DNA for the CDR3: TGTGCCAGCAGTTTATTGCCGGTGGGGGGAGGACTCAAAGGGTACAATGAGCAGTTCTTC. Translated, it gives CASSLLPVGGGLKGYNEQFF.